The rows below give T cell receptor beta chains drawn from one sample of a study of tumor-infiltrating lymphocytes in localized non-small cell lung cancer. TCRdb's copy holds only in-frame clones and misses some; the assay was immunoSEQ multiplex PCR. The sample yields around 17,000 clones, roughly 40% seen once. The specimen sequenced was lung tumor tissue. The receptors shown here come from a human donor with non-small cell lung cancer. The CDR3 runs from the conserved cysteine through the conserved F or W. A D gene is named only where the DNA matches it firmly. Size is stated for part of the rows, as once, few or many counts, or as a class when the clone is expanded.

D: NA
J: TRBJ2-5
V: TRBV7-8
size: many
CDR3: CASSLETQYF
DNA: TGTGCCAGCAGCTTGGAGACCCAGTACTTC

D: NA
J: TRBJ1-1
V: TRBV19
size: many
CDR3: CASSARAGTEAFF
DNA: TGTGCCAGTAGTGCCCGCGCCGGCACTGAAGCTTTCTTT

D: TRBD2
J: TRBJ2-3
V: TRBV7-9
size: large
CDR3: CASSFPLAGTDTQYF
DNA: TGTGCCAGCAGCTTCCCACTAGCGGGCACAGATACGCAGTATTTT

D: TRBD1
J: TRBJ2-5
V: TRBV30
size: NA
CDR3: CAWTEQGASQETQYF
DNA: TGTGCCTGGACCGAACAGGGGGCCAGCCAAGAGACCCAGTACTTC

D: NA
J: TRBJ2-1
V: TRBV5-5
size: NA
CDR3: CASSFGREVNEQFF
DNA: TGTGCCAGCAGCTTTGGTAGGGAGGTAAATGAGCAGTTCTTC

D: NA
J: TRBJ1-1
V: TRBV25-1
size: NA
CDR3: CASSGYRVGAFF
DNA: TGTGCCAGCAGTGGTTACAGGGTAGGAGCTTTCTTT

D: TRBD1
J: TRBJ1-2
V: TRBV28
size: NA
CDR3: CASNSGTGYFYGYTF
DNA: TGTGCCAGCAACTCTGGGACAGGGTACTTCTATGGCTACACCTTC

D: NA
J: TRBJ1-5
V: TRBV6-6
size: few
CDR3: CASPNQPQHF
DNA: TGTGCCAGCCCAAATCAGCCCCAGCATTTT

D: NA
J: TRBJ2-3
V: TRBV18
size: NA
CDR3: CASSPDSAPDTQYF
DNA: TGTGCCAGCTCACCGGACAGCGCCCCCGATACGCAGTATTTT

D: NA
J: TRBJ1-2
V: TRBV5-5
size: NA
CDR3: CASTRGQNYGYTF
DNA: TGTGCCAGCACCCGTGGACAGAACTATGGCTACACCTTC

D: NA
J: TRBJ2-7
V: TRBV19
size: NA
CDR3: CATTPTGGIYEQYF
DNA: TGTGCCACCACACCGACAGGCGGCATCTACGAGCAGTACTTC